Below are 31 T cell receptor beta chains sequenced from a single sample in a study of OX40 agonist ivuxolimab in advanced cancers. Generated by immunoSEQ multiplex PCR, the TCRdb table keeps only in-frame clones and is missing some. The profile shows around 52,000 clones, approximately 83% of them singletons. The specimen comprised CD4+ or CD8+ T cells sorted from blood, sampled in a trial of the OX40 agonist ivuxolimab. The receptors derive from an adult with an advanced solid tumor such as melanoma, head and neck, liver or kidney cancer.

CDR3 sequence: CASSLRGNRNTEAFF. DNA for the CDR3: TGTGCCAGCAGCTTACGGGGGAATAGGAACACTGAAGCTTTCTTT. This chain connects TRBV7-2 to TRBJ1-1; D may be TRBD1 (5 bases). CDR3 length equals 15 residues. The ends were cut back, 2 bases at V and 1 base at J, with 11 bases in the middle. Germline V gene lookup returns CDR1 SGHTA and CDR2 FQGNSA.

The genes are TRBV7-6 and TRBJ2-3; possible D gene TRBD2, 7 bases. The CDR3 sequence is 17 residues long. Looked up from germline, CDR1 is SGHVS and CDR2 is FNYEAQ. The ends were cut back, 3 bases at V and 5 bases at J, with 21 bases in the middle. Here the CDR3 DNA reads TGTGCCAGCAGCTTCCTGACGGGGGGCCTGTTTGTAGATACGCAGTATTTT. It yields the protein CASSFLTGGLFVDTQYF. The whole variable domain, remainder taken from reference TRBV7-6 and TRBJ2-3, is GAGVSQSPRYKVTKRGQDVALRCDPISGHVSLYWYRQALGQGPEFLTYFNYEAQQDKSGLPNDRFSAERPEGSISTLTIQRTEQRDSAMYRCASSFLTGGLFVDTQYFGPGTRLTVL.

The chain employs TRBV7-6 and TRBJ1-3, with no clear D. In germline, CDR1 is SGHVS, CDR2 FNYEAQ. The CDR3 loop spans 16 amino acids. V lost 0 bases and J 0 bases, leaving 9 bases between the germline ends. CDR3: CASSLAHPDSGNTIYF. Here the CDR3 DNA reads TGTGCCAGCAGCTTAGCGCATCCAGACTCTGGAAACACCATATATTTT.

The rearrangement uses TRBV6-1 and TRBJ1-5; D unresolved. Germline V gives CDR1 MNHNS, CDR2 SASEGT. The CDR3 is 15 residues long. Trimming cost V 4 bases and J 2 bases, with 12 bases left between them. CDR3 region: CASSVRPSGNQPQHF. The CDR3 nucleotides read TGTGCCAGCAGTGTCCGGCCCTCCGGCAATCAGCCCCAGCATTTT.

This chain connects TRBV11-2 to TRBJ2-1; TRBD2 matches at 7 bases. Germline trimming cut 3 bases from V and 10 bases from J; bases unmatched to any gene: 6. The germline CDR1 and CDR2 sequences are SGHAT and FQNNGV. The CDR3 spans 13 residues. CDR3 sequence (DNA): TGTGCCAGCAGCTTGCGGGAGAACGGGGAGCAGTTCTTC. Amino acid sequence: CASSLRENGEQFF.

The chain carries TRBV12-2 and TRBJ1-5; TRBD1 reflects the table's D call only, with no check against the DNA. TRBV12-2 is annotated as a pseudogene. This CDR3 is 16 amino acids long. The CDR3 DNA follows: TGTGCAAGTCGCTTAGCGGGAGGACAGGTCCTACGGCCCCAGCATTTT. Translation: CASRLAGGQVLRPQHF.

The CDR3 bases are TGTGCCAGCTCCAACTCAGCGAACACTGAAGCTTTCTTT. Its protein is CASSNSANTEAFF. The chain is built from TRBV28 and TRBJ1-1; D gene uncertain. Trimming removed 8 bases at V and 1 base at J, with 11 bases between. CDR3 size: 13 residues. Per the germline V gene, CDR1 is MDHEN and CDR2 is SYDVKM.

This chain's CDR3 is CASSLEGSSYNEQFF. The CDR3 coding sequence is TGTGCCAGCAGCTTGGAAGGGAGCTCCTACAATGAGCAGTTCTTC. J is TRBJ2-1 and V is TRBV5-8; a possible D gene is TRBD2 (5 bases). The ends were cut back, 0 bases at V and 0 bases at J, with 7 bases in the middle. Per the germline V gene, CDR1 is SGHTS and CDR2 is YDEGEE. The CDR3 totals 15 residues.

This chain links TRBV6-5 with TRBJ2-7; 10 bases agree with TRBD1. The CDR3 spans 15 residues. The germline gives CDR1 MNHEY, CDR2 SVGAGI. With V trimmed by 8 bases and J by 6 bases, 13 bases remained unmatched. This chain's CDR3 is CASGSGTGVYGEQYF. CDR3 sequence (DNA): TGTGCCAGCGGTTCCGGGACAGGGGTATATGGCGAGCAGTACTTC.

About this clone: Germline and junction disagree at one end, which may indicate a read error. The rearrangement uses TRBV7-2 and TRBJ1-6, with D unresolved. The CDR3 length is 16 residues. Germline CDR1 and CDR2: SGHTA and FQGNSA. CDR3 region: CASSPRVGSYSSPLHF. CDR3 DNA: TGTGCCAGCAGCCCGAGGGTCGGCTCCTATAGTTCACCCCTCCACTTT.

The rearrangement links TRBV5-4 to TRBJ2-3; TRBD2 matches 9 bases. The CDR3 consists of 16 residues. Germline V gene lookup returns CDR1 SGHNT and CDR2 YYREEE (reference sequence). After removal of 0 bases from V and 0 bases from J, the junction contained 2 bases not matched to a gene. CDR3 in DNA: TGTGCCAGCAGCTTGGATCTAGCGGGAAGCACAGATACGCAGTATTTT. This codes for CASSLDLAGSTDTQYF.

This clone was detected only a few times. The rearrangement joins TRBV9 to TRBJ1-6; D might be TRBD1 (5 bases). The V gene lost 4 bases and the J gene lost 14 bases, with 19 bases spanning the gap. The CDR3 sequence is 14 residues long. The V gene's germline CDR1 is SGDLS and CDR2 YYNGEE. CDR3 DNA sequence: TGTGCCAGCAGCCTAGGCAGGGCCCCGGGATCCCTCCACTTT. This encodes CASSLGRAPGSLHF.

The rearrangement joins TRBV10-3 to TRBJ2-5, with 7 bases fitting TRBD1. The assigned J gene may be wrong: the sequence end matches TRBJ2-7 better. Germline V gene lookup returns CDR1 ENHRY and CDR2 SYGVKD. The CDR3 has 14 amino acids. The CDR3 DNA follows: TGTGCCATCACCGGGACAGCCAGCTCCTACGAGCAGTACTTC. It encodes CAITGTASSYEQYF.

The chain links TRBV19 to TRBJ1-1, with D tentatively TRBD1 (5 bases). There are 15 residues in the CDR3. Germline V lookup: CDR1 LNHDA, CDR2 SQIVND (reference sequence). Trimming took off 6 bases at V and 4 bases at J, with 18 bases between the two ends. For the CDR3, the DNA is TGTGCCAGTAGACTAAGAGATGGGGGGGTCACTGAAGCTTTCTTT. Its protein is CASRLRDGGVTEAFF.

V usage is TRBV28 and J usage is TRBJ2-1; no reliable D call. Per the germline V gene, CDR1 is MDHEN and CDR2 is SYDVKM. Trimming left V 5 bases short and J 8 bases short, with 7 bases between. This CDR3 comprises 11 residues. This chain's CDR3 is CASSNAYEQFF. The CDR3, as DNA: TGTGCCAGCAGTAACGCATATGAGCAGTTCTTC.

The V and J genes are TRBV7-3 and TRBJ1-1; TRBD1 is a possible D gene (6 bases). This CDR3 comprises 16 residues. V was trimmed by 0 bases and J by 0 bases, leaving 11 bases between them. The germline gives CDR1 SGHTA, CDR2 FQGTGA. DNA for the CDR3: TGTGCCAGCAGCTTAACAGGGGGAAGTGTGAACACTGAAGCTTTCTTT. Translated, it gives CASSLTGGSVNTEAFF.

The rearrangement uses TRBV28 and TRBJ2-3; D call uncertain. CDR1 is MDHEN and CDR2 is SYDVKM in the germline V gene. The V end was cut by 5 bases, the J end by 5 bases, with 17 bases between. There are 15 residues in the CDR3. The CDR3 DNA reads TGTGCCAGCAGTAGGGCTAGGCCCGCCAGAGATACGCAGTATTTT. It codes for CASSRARPARDTQYF. Full variable domain (missing parts from reference TRBV28 and TRBJ2-3): DVKVTQSSRYLVKRTGEKVFLECVQDMDHENMFWYRQDPGLGLRLIYFSYDVKMKEKGDIPEGYSVSREKKERFSLILESASTNQTSMYLCASSRARPARDTQYFGPGTRLTVL.

The gene calls are TRBV19 and TRBJ2-7, with 12 positions matching TRBD2. V gave up 3 bases and J gave up 0 bases; unmatched junction bases: 9. This CDR3 spans 18 amino acids. Germline V lookup: CDR1 LNHDA, CDR2 SQIVND (reference sequence). The CDR3 region is CASSIGGPGLAGSYEQYF. DNA of the CDR3: TGTGCCAGTAGTATCGGAGGTCCGGGACTAGCGGGCTCCTACGAGCAGTACTTC.

In this sample, this clone turned up once. An end of the junction does not agree with germline; a read error may underlie this. The sample has other DNA sequences that encode this CDR3 too. This sequence joins TRBV6-1 and TRBJ1-2; tentatively, D is TRBD1 (5 bases). The germline V gene encodes CDR1 MNHNS and CDR2 SASEGT. The CDR3 is made up of 13 amino acids. CDR3 DNA: TGCGCCAGCAGAATGACAAGGGAGGGGGGCTACACCTTC. Amino acids: CASRMTREGGYTF.

The chain links TRBV5-6 to TRBJ2-2; 9 bases agree with TRBD1. V shed 3 bases, J shed 4 bases, and the junction held 4 bases outside the gene matches. This CDR3 is 15 amino acids long. CDR1 SGHDT and CDR2 YYEEEE come from the germline V gene. DNA for the CDR3: TGTGCCAGCAGCTCCGGGACAGGGTCCACCGGGGAGCTGTTTTTT. Encoded protein: CASSSGTGSTGELFF.

This chain links TRBV28 with TRBJ1-1; D gene unclear. The CDR3 contains 11 residues. Germline CDR1 MDHEN, CDR2 SYDVKM. Trimming removed 2 bases at V and 11 bases at J, with 9 bases between. CDR3 loop: CASSLMAMAFF. In nucleotides, the CDR3 is TGTGCCAGCAGTTTAATGGCGATGGCTTTCTTT.

This sequence joins TRBV5-6 and TRBJ2-5; D unresolved. In germline, CDR1 is SGHDT, CDR2 YYEEEE. V was shortened by 2 bases and J by 0 bases, with 5 bases between the two germline ends. The CDR3 sequence is 13 residues long. The CDR3 DNA reads TGTGCCAGCAGCTTTAAGTACCAAGAGACCCAGTACTTC. Its translation is CASSFKYQETQYF.

V usage is TRBV5-1 and J usage is TRBJ2-7; possible D gene TRBD2, 5 bases. Looked up from germline, CDR1 is SGHRS and CDR2 is YFSETQ. The V and J ends lost 4 bases and 0 bases respectively, with 8 bases between them. This CDR3 region has 13 residues. CDR3 protein: CASSPGNSYEQYF. Here the CDR3 DNA reads TGCGCCAGCAGCCCCGGGAACTCCTACGAGCAGTACTTC.

The rearrangement joins TRBV2 to TRBJ2-1; D unresolved. V dropped 7 bases and J dropped 8 bases, with 12 bases sitting between them. Germline-derived CDR1 and CDR2 are SNHLY and FYNNEI. CDR3 length: 12 amino acids. The CDR3 DNA reads TGTGCCAGCAAGTGGGAAAGCGATGAGCAGTTCTTC. Encoded protein: CASKWESDEQFF.

This chain links TRBV7-6 with TRBJ1-1; D is uncertain. The CDR3 length is 15 residues. The V and J ends lost 0 bases and 1 base respectively, with 9 bases between them. Germline assignment: CDR1 SGHVS and CDR2 FNYEAQ. In DNA, the CDR3 is TGTGCCAGCAGCTTAGCGCTTGTAGAGAACACTGAAGCTTTCTTT. Protein product: CASSLALVENTEAFF.

The J gene is TRBJ2-5, the V gene TRBV11-2; D not certain. V gave up 5 bases and J gave up 7 bases, with 8 bases separating them. CDR3 length: 11 amino acids. Germline CDR1 and CDR2: SGHAT and FQNNGV. The CDR3 DNA follows: TGTGCCAGCAGCCCCTCGGTGACCCAGTACTTC. It codes for CASSPSVTQYF. Full variable domain (missing parts from reference TRBV11-2 and TRBJ2-5): EAGVAQSPRYKIIEKRQSVAFWCNPISGHATLYWYQQILGQGPKLLIQFQNNGVVDDSQLPKDRFSAERLKGVDSTLKIQPAKLEDSAVYLCASSPSVTQYFGPGTRLLVL.

This clone was seen a few times. J is TRBJ2-7 and V is TRBV6-5; D is perhaps TRBD2 (5 bases). This CDR3 is built from 13 residues. V lost 2 bases and J lost 6, with 11 bases in between. Germline V lookup: CDR1 MNHEY, CDR2 SVGAGI. The CDR3 DNA is TGTGCCAGCAGTTACGGGGAGCGGCGCGAGCAGTACTTC. Its translation: CASSYGERREQYF.

The CDR3, as DNA: TGTGCCAGCAGTGTGGACAGGGGGCGTGAAGGCTACACCTTC. This gives the protein CASSVDRGREGYTF. V usage is TRBV6-1 and J usage is TRBJ1-2, with 11 bases lining up with TRBD1. Trimming took 4 bases from V and 8 from J; bases not matched to a gene: 6. CDR1 and CDR2 from the germline V gene are MNHNS and SASEGT. The CDR3 runs 14 residues.

This chain uses TRBV11-3 with TRBJ1-3; D unresolved. V was clipped by 5 bases and J by 2 bases, with 16 bases between them. This CDR3 is built from 16 residues. Germline V gene sequence: CDR1 SGHNT, CDR2 YENEEA. The CDR3 sequence: CASSHGDRKAGNTIYF. The CDR3 coding sequence is TGTGCCAGCAGCCACGGAGACCGAAAAGCTGGAAACACCATATATTTT.

The genes are TRBV2 and TRBJ1-5; D is ambiguous. The CDR3 loop spans 16 amino acids. The germline CDR1 and CDR2 sequences are SNHLY and FYNNEI. V was pared by 5 bases and J by 0 bases, with 14 bases between. DNA for the CDR3: TGTGCCAGCAGTCAATGGGCCATTCGTAGCAATCAGCCCCAGCATTTT. Translated, it gives CASSQWAIRSNQPQHF.

In its sample, this clone was seen once. V gene TRBV19 combines with J gene TRBJ2-5, with 8 bases matching TRBD1. With V trimmed by 3 bases and J by 5 bases, 8 bases remained unmatched. CDR3 size: 15 residues. From germline, CDR1 is LNHDA and CDR2 SQIVND (reference sequence). CDR3 sequence reads: CASSIEDRVFETQYF. The CDR3 bases are TGTGCCAGTAGTATTGAGGACAGGGTTTTCGAGACCCAGTACTTC. The full variable domain, rest sourced from reference TRBV19 and TRBJ2-5, is DGGITQSPKYLFRKEGQNVTLSCEQNLNHDAMYWYRQDPGQGLRLIYYSQIVNDFQKGDIAEGYSVSREKKESFPLTVTSAQKNPTAFYLCASSIEDRVFETQYFGPGTRLLVL.